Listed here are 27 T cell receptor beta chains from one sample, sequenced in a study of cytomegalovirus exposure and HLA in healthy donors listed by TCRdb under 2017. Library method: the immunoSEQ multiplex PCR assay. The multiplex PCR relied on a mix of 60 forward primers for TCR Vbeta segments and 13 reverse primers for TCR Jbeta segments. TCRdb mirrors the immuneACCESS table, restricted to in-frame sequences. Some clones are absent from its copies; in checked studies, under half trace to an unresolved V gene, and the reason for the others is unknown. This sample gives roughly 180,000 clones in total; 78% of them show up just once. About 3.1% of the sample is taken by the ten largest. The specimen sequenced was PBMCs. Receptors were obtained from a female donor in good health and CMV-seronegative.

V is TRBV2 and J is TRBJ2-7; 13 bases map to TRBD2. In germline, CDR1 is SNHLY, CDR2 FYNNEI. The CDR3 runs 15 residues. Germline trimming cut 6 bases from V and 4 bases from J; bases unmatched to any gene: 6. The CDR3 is CASRRGTSGNYEQYF. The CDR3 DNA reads TGTGCCAGCAGAAGAGGGACTAGCGGGAATTACGAGCAGTACTTC. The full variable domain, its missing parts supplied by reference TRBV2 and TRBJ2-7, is EPEVTQTPSHQVTQMGQEVILRCVPISNHLYFYWYRQILGQKVEFLVSFYNNEISEKSEIFDDQFSVERPDGSNFTLKIRSTKLEDSAMYFCASRRGTSGNYEQYFGPGTRLTVT.

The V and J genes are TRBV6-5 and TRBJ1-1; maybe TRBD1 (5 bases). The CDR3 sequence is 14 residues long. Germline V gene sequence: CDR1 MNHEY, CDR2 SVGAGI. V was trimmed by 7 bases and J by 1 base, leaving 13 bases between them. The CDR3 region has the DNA TGTGCCAGCACCCCTGGGGGGTGGAACACTGAAGCTTTCTTT. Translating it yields CASTPGGWNTEAFF.

DNA for the CDR3: TGTGCCAGTAGTCCGGACAGGGCGAATTCACCCCTCCACTTT. Protein sequence: CASSPDRANSPLHF. This chain joins TRBV19 and TRBJ1-6, with TRBD1 matching over 8 bases. V lost 5 bases to trimming and J lost 7 bases; unmatched junction nucleotides: 4. Germline V CDR1 and CDR2: LNHDA, SQIVND (reference sequence). The CDR3 is made up of 14 amino acids. Filled out from reference TRBV19 and TRBJ1-6, the complete variable domain reads DGGITQSPKYLFRKEGQNVTLSCEQNLNHDAMYWYRQDPGQGLRLIYYSQIVNDFQKGDIAEGYSVSREKKESFPLTVTSAQKNPTAFYLCASSPDRANSPLHFGNGTRLTVT.

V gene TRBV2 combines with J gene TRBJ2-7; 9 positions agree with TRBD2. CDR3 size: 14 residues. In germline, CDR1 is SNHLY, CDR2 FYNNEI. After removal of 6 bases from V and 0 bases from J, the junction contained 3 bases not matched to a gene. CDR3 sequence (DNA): TGTGCCAGCAGAAGCGGGGGGACCTCCTACGAGCAGTACTTC. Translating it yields CASRSGGTSYEQYF.

The CDR3 DNA reads as TGTGCCAGTAGTCCTAGGAACACTGAAGCTTTCTTT. It yields the protein CASSPRNTEAFF. This rearrangement joins TRBV19 to TRBJ1-1; D ambiguous. Trimming removed 5 bases at V and 1 base at J, with 5 bases between. From germline, CDR1 is LNHDA and CDR2 SQIVND (reference sequence). This CDR3 has 12 residues.

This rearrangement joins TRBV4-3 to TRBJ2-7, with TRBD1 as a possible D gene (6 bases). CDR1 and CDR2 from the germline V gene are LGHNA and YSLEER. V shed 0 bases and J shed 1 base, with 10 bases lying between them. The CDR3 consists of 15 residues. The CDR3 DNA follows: TGCGCCAGCAGCCAAGAAACAGGGATTTCCTACGAGCAGTACTTC. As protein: CASSQETGISYEQYF.

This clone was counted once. The chain's CDR3 is CASSTAGTGDLPSASRTDTQYF. The CDR3 DNA sequence: TGCGCCAGCAGCACGGCGGGGACAGGGGACTTGCCTAGCGCTAGCCGCACAGATACGCAGTATTTT. The chain recombines TRBV5-1 with TRBJ2-3, with TRBD1 matching over 10 bases. This CDR3 comprises 22 residues. V gave up 4 bases and J gave up 1 base; unmatched junction bases: 24. Germline assignment: CDR1 SGHRS and CDR2 YFSETQ.

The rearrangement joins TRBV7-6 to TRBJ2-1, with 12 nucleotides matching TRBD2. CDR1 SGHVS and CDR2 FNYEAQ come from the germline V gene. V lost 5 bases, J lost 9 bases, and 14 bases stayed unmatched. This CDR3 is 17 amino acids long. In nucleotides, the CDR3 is TGTGCCAGCAGCCCACCAGGACTAGCGGGAACTTCGGGTGAGCAGTTCTTC. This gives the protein CASSPPGLAGTSGEQFF.

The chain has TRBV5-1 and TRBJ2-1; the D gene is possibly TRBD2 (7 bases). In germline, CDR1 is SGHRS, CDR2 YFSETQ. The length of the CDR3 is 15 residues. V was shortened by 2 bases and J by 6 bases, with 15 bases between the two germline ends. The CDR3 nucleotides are TGCGCCAGCAGCTTAGGGCCAGGGGAGGGCAATGAGCAGTTCTTC. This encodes CASSLGPGEGNEQFF. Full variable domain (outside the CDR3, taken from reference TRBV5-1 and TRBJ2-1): KAGVTQTPRYLIKTRGQQVTLSCSPISGHRSVSWYQQTPGQGLQFLFEYFSETQRNKGNFPGRFSGRQFSNSRSEMNVSTLELGDSALYLCASSLGPGEGNEQFFGPGTRLTVL.

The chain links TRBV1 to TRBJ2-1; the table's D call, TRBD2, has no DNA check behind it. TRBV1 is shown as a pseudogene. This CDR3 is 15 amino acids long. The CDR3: CTSSHGRVEYNEQFF. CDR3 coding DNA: TGCACCAGCAGCCATGGCCGGGTGGAATACAATGAGCAGTTCTTC.

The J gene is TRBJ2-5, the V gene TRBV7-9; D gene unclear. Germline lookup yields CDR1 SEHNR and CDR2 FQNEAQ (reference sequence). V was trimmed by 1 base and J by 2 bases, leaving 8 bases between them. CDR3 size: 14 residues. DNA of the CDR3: TGTGCCAGCAGCTTAGGTAGCAATCAAGAGACCCAGTACTTC. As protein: CASSLGSNQETQYF.

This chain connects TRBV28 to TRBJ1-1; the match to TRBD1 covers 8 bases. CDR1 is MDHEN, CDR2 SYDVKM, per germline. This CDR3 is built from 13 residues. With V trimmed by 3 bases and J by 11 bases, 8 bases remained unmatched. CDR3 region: CASSLYRQGRAFF. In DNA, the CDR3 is TGTGCCAGCAGTTTGTACCGACAGGGGAGGGCTTTCTTT. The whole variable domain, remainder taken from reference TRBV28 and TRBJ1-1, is DVKVTQSSRYLVKRTGEKVFLECVQDMDHENMFWYRQDPGLGLRLIYFSYDVKMKEKGDIPEGYSVSREKKERFSLILESASTNQTSMYLCASSLYRQGRAFFGQGTRLTVV.

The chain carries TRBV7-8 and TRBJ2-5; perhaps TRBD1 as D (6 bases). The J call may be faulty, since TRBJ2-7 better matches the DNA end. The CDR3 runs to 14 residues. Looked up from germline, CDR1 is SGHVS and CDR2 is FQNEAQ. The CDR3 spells CASSPQGSSYEQYF. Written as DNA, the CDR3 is TGTGCCAGCAGCCCCCAGGGGAGCTCCTACGAGCAGTACTTC.

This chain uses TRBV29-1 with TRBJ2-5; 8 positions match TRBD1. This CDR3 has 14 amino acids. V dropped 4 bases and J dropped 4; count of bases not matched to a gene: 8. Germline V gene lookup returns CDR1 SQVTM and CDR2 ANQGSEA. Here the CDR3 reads CSVARTGLGETQYF. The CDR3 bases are TGCAGCGTTGCCCGGACAGGGTTAGGAGAGACCCAGTACTTC. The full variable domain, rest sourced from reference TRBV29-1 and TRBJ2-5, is SAVISQKPSRDICQRGTSLTIQCQVDSQVTMMFWYRQQPGQSLTLIATANQGSEATYESGFVIDKFPISRPNLTFSTLTVSNMSPEDSSIYLCSVARTGLGETQYFGPGTRLLVL.

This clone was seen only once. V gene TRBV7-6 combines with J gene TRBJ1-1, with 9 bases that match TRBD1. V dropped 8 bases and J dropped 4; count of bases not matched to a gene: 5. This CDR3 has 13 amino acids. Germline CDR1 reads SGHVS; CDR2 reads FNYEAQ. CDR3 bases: TGTGCCAGCTGCTCGGACAGGGGCACTGAAGCTTTCTTT. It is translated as CASCSDRGTEAFF.

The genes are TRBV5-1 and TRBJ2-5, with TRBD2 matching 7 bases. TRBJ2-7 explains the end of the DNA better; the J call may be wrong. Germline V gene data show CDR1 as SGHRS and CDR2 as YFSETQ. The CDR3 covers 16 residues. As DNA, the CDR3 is TGCGCCAGCAGCTTGGATTCCCCGGGGGGCTCCTACGAGCAGTACTTC. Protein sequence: CASSLDSPGGSYEQYF.

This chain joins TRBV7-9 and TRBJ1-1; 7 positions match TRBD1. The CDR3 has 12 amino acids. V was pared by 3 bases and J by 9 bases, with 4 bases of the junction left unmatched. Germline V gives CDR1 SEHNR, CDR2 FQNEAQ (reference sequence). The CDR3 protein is CASSFTGAQAFF. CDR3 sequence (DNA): TGTGCCAGCAGCTTCACAGGGGCCCAAGCTTTCTTT.

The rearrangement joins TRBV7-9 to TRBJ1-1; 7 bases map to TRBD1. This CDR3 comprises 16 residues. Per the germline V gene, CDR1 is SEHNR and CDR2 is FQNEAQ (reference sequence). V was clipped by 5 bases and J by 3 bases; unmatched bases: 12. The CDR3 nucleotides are TGTGCCAGCAGCCTACCCCGGGACAGATGGGACACTGAAGCTTTCTTT. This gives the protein CASSLPRDRWDTEAFF.

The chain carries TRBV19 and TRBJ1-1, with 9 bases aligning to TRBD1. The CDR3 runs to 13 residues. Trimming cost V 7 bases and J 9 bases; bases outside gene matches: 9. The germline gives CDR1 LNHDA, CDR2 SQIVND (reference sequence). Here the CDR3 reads CASTPGQGWKAFF. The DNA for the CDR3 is TGTGCCAGTACGCCGGGACAGGGTTGGAAAGCTTTCTTT. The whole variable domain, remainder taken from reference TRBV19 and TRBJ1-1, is DGGITQSPKYLFRKEGQNVTLSCEQNLNHDAMYWYRQDPGQGLRLIYYSQIVNDFQKGDIAEGYSVSREKKESFPLTVTSAQKNPTAFYLCASTPGQGWKAFFGQGTRLTVV.

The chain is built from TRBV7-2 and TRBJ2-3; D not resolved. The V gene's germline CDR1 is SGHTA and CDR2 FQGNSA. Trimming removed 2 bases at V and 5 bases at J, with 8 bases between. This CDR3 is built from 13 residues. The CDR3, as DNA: TGTGCCAGCAGCTTACCCTCACTAGATACGCAGTATTTT. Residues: CASSLPSLDTQYF.

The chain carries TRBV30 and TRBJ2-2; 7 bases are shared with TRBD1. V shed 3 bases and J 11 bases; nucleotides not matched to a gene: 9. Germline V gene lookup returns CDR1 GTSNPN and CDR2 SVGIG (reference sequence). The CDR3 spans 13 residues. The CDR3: CAWRRQGLGELFF. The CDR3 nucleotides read TGTGCCTGGAGGAGACAGGGTCTGGGTGAGCTGTTTTTT. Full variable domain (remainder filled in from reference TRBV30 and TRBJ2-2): SQTIHQWPATLVQPVGSPLSLECTVEGTSNPNLYWYRQAAGRGLQLLFYSVGIGQISSEVPQNLSASRPQDRQFILSSKKLLLSDSGFYLCAWRRQGLGELFFGEGSRLTVL.

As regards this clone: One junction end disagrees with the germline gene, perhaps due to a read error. CDR3: CSSSSRQADMNTEAFF. Here the CDR3 DNA reads TGTTCCAGCAGCTCACGACAGGCAGATATGAACACTGAAGCTTTCTTT. The chain is built from TRBV7-9 and TRBJ1-1; tentative D call: TRBD1 (6 bases). The V gene's germline CDR1 is SEHNR and CDR2 FQNEAQ (reference sequence). The CDR3 totals 16 residues.

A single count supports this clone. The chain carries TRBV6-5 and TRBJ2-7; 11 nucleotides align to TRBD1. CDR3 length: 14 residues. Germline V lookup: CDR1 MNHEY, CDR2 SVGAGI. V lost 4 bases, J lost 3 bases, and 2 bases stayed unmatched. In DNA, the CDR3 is TGTGCCAGCAGTTGGACAGGGGGCTTCTACGAGCAGTACTTC. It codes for CASSWTGGFYEQYF.

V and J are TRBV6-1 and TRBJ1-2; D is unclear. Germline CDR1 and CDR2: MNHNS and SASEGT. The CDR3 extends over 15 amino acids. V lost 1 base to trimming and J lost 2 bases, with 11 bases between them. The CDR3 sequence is CASSEVYAGNYGYTF. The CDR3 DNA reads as TGTGCCAGCAGTGAAGTTTATGCGGGGAACTATGGCTACACCTTC.

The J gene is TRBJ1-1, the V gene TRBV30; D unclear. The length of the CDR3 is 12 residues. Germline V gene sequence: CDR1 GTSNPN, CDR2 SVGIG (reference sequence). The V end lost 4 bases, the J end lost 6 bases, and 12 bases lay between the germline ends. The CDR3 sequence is CAWTGVLAEAFF. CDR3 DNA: TGTGCCTGGACGGGAGTCTTGGCTGAAGCTTTCTTT.

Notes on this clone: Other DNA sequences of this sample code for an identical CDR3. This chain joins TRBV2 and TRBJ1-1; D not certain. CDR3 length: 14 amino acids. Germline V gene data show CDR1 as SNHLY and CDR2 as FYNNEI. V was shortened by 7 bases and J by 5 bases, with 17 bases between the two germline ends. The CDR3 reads CASTERGGRTEAFF. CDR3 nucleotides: TGTGCCAGCACGGAGCGGGGTGGAAGGACTGAAGCTTTCTTT.

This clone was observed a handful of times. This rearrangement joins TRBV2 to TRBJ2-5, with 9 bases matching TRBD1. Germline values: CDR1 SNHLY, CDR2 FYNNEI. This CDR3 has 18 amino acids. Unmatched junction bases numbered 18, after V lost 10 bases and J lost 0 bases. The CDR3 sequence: CATQRGLRQGVNQETQYF. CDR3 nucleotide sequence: TGTGCCACCCAGAGGGGCTTGAGACAGGGGGTAAACCAAGAGACCCAGTACTTC. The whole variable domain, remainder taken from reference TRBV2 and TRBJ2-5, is EPEVTQTPSHQVTQMGQEVILRCVPISNHLYFYWYRQILGQKVEFLVSFYNNEISEKSEIFDDQFSVERPDGSNFTLKIRSTKLEDSAMYFCATQRGLRQGVNQETQYFGPGTRLLVL.